Given below is one TCR beta chain in context. The antigen is undetermined. CDR1 is SGDLS, CDR2 YYNGEE, per germline. V gave up 0 bases and J gave up 13 bases; unmatched junction bases: 8. This CDR3 comprises 14 residues. PCR employed 60 Vbeta and 13 Jbeta primers. Per the authors' pipeline: The authors later counted approximately 80 million unique TCR beta chains, roughly 11 million of them shared. The data were produced by immunoSEQ multiplex PCR, yet TCRdb's version contains in-frame clones alone and is incomplete. V and J calls and clone size are given by that table; D and trimming were obtained from the DNA. The repertoire consists of roughly 120,000 clones, with about four fifths occurring once and the leading ten covering roughly 4%. The sample comes from a study of cytomegalovirus exposure and HLA in healthy donors. The study's findings and limits: Later analysis demonstrated an association between a missense DCLRE1C variant and TCR beta V- and J-gene trimming. The authors excluded some V segments, including TRBV6-2 and TRBV6-3, as indistinguishable. Most of the TCR beta V segments (in an earlier analysis) were productive either about 87% or about 30% of the time.

The specimen sequenced was PBMCs. V usage is TRBV9 and J usage is TRBJ2-1, with 9 nucleotides matching TRBD2. This TCR came from a man in his forties or fifties in good health and CMV-seronegative. As DNA, the CDR3 is TGTGCCAGCAGCGTAGAGTGGGCGGGGGGGCGTCAGTTCTTC. As protein: CASSVEWAGGRQFF.